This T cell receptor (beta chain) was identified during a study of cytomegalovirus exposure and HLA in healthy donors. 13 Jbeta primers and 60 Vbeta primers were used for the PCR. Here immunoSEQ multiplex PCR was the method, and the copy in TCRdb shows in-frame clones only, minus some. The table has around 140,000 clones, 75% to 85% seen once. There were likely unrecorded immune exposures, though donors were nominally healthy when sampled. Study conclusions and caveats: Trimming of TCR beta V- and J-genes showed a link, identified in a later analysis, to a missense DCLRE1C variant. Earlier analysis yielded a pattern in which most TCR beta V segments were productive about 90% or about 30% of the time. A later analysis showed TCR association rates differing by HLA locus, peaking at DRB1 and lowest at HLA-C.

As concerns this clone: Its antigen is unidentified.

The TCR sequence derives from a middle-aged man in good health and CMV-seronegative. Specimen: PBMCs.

The CDR3 sequence: CASSFPGTLSQNEQYF. CDR3 sequence (DNA): TGTGCCAGCAGTTTCCCCGGGACATTATCCCAGAACGAGCAGTACTTC. The chain couples TRBV28 to TRBJ2-7; possible D gene TRBD1, 6 bases. CDR3 length: 16 residues. Between the trimmed V and J ends, which lost 3 bases and 5 bases, there was a span of 20 bases. Germline values: CDR1 MDHEN, CDR2 SYDVKM.